Sequencing of this T cell receptor (beta chain) was carried out in a study of blood T cell repertoires in COVID-19. Study-wide background: The origin of the acute and convalescent COVID-19 samples was the United States, Italy and Spain. Sources were T cells, B-cell-depleted T cells, or PBMCs; the material itself was cDNA or gDNA.

Those who participated ranged in age from about 18 to 89 years and resided in 20 to 25 US areas. Profiled with immunoSEQ multiplex PCR; TCRdb holds only in-frame clones, not every one. Among 200,000 to 250,000 clones, approximately 87% were seen once, and the ten largest hold approximately 2.8%. With 6 bases removed from V and 1 base from J, the gap between germline ends came to 9 bases. The CDR3 contains 13 residues. Germline V gives CDR1 SGHTA, CDR2 FQGTGA. The chain joins TRBV7-3 to TRBJ1-2; D is unresolved. The sequenced sample consisted of PBMCs or T cells enriched from blood (not recorded which). The receptor comes from a woman aged 45-65 years in a cohort exposed to, infected with or recovered from COVID-19 (not recorded which). The CDR3 protein is CASSRDNNYGYTF. DNA for the CDR3: TGTGCCAGCAGTCGTGACAATAACTATGGCTACACCTTC.